This T cell receptor (beta chain) originates from a study of blood T cell repertoires in COVID-19 (dated by TCRdb to 2019 to 2021). Concerning the study at large: The collaborator samples originated in the United States, Italy and Spain and spanned the acute and convalescent phases of COVID-19. The material from the prospective study consisted of cDNA or gDNA derived from T cells, B-cell-depleted T cells, or PBMCs. Subjects who had been exposed to COVID-19, were actively infected with it, or had recovered from it provided the deeply sampled blood TCRbeta repertoires that made up the dataset. The repertoires were released in a freely available public database intended as a resource for research on the immune response to SARS-CoV-2. Samples came from the ongoing ImmuneRACE study (first 160 participants) plus 1,254 subjects from 6 global collaborators. Nearly every sample came with metadata listing a de-identified subject ID, COVID-19 status, age in years and sex. Where HLA class I and class II types were available, the types were taken from metadata supplied by the sample provider, not from assay-based typing.

TCRbeta CDR3 regions were amplified from genomic DNA using the immunoSEQ Assay, a bias-controlled multiplex PCR. For the original study's pipeline: Within the assay, amplification of reference gene primers was used to estimate how many nucleated cells each sample contained. To quantify the absolute abundance of each unique TCRbeta CDR3 rearrangement, sequence reads were collapsed and filtered. For each sample, productive Simpson clonality was calculated by taking the square root of Simpson's diversity index across productive rearrangements. The table comes from immuneACCESS by way of TCRdb, which keeps in-frame sequences with V and J called. Part of the clones is missing from these tables; in studies checked, under half for an unresolved V gene and the rest for unknown reasons. The V and J calls and clone size are taken from that table; D and trimming were inferred from the DNA. The sample data list roughly 160,000 clones, and just under 85% of these were observed just once. In total, the top ten clones hold around 8% of the sample.

One collaborating source in Seattle enrolled patients during active infection and followed them longitudinally through the course of disease. The collaborating institutions used their own protocols to collect whole blood in K2EDTA tubes. For TCRbeta analysis, collaborator samples were shipped as frozen whole blood, as isolated PBMCs, or as DNA extracted from either sample type. As concerns this clone: Its cognate antigen has yet to be identified. Base quality data are lacking; no much larger clone is found one base away.

What the study reported, not specific to this receptor: The amount of clinical and demographic metadata varied by source and participant and was provided uncurated.

V is cut by 3 bases and J by 4 bases, and the space between the germline ends is 12 bases. For CDR1 and CDR2, the germline V gene (reference sequence) lists LGHDT and YNNKEL. The CDR3 numbers 14 residues from cysteine through phenylalanine. The retained sequence is limited to the CDR3, 42 bases, with the frame set at the first base. The clonotype comes from a woman of 80 years or more with COVID-19, enrolled during active disease. The chain links TRBV3-1 (or the pseudogene TRBV3-2) with TRBJ1-1, with the D segment identity uncertain. The sample was peripheral blood. The CDR3: CASSQRDLGTEAFF. The base sequence is TGTGCCAGCAGCCAGAGGGATCTGGGCACTGAAGCTTTCTTT.